These T cell receptor beta chains were read from a single sample in a study of OX40 agonist ivuxolimab in advanced cancers. The method was immunoSEQ multiplex PCR; TCRdb's version includes in-frame clones alone and lacks a portion of them. The profile covers over 55,000 clones, with roughly nine tenths appearing a single time and 3.5% to 4% taken by the ten largest. Specimen: CD4+ or CD8+ T cells sorted from blood, collected in a trial of the OX40 agonist ivuxolimab. These receptors all come from an adult with an advanced solid tumor such as melanoma, head and neck, liver or kidney cancer. The CDR3 runs from the conserved cysteine through the conserved F or W. D genes are given only for firm matches. Expanded clones are given a class, and other clones once, few, many or no size at all.

length	J	D	size	V	DNA	CDR3
13	TRBJ1-3	.	.	TRBV4-1	TGCGCCAGCAGCCAAGGGGTAGGGAACACCATATATTTT	CASSQGVGNTIYF
15	TRBJ1-2	.	.	TRBV4-2	TGTGCCAGCAGCCAAGATATTGGGCAGAACTATGGCTACACCTTC	CASSQDIGQNYGYTF
13	TRBJ1-2	.	.	TRBV7-4	TGTGCCTGGAGCCCCCCAACGAGGAATGGCTACACCTTC	CAWSPPTRNGYTF
16	TRBJ2-2	TRBD1	.	TRBV7-2	TGTGCCAGCACCCTAAGTGCAGGGGGTGGCACCGGGGAGCTGTTTTTT	CASTLSAGGGTGELFF
15	TRBJ2-1	TRBD2	.	TRBV9	TGTGCCAGCAGCGTTGACGGGGGGACCTACAATGAGCAGTTCTTC	CASSVDGGTYNEQFF
13	TRBJ1-6	.	.	TRBV2	TGTGCCAGTTCTGTGAGCGATAATTCACCCCTCCACTTT	CASSVSDNSPLHF
18	TRBJ2-3	.	.	TRBV4-3	TGCGCCAGCAGCCAAGGGGCTAAGGGGACTCCGGGACAAGATACGCAGTATTTT	CASSQGAKGTPGQDTQYF
12	TRBJ1-3	.	.	TRBV11-2	TGTGCCAGCAGCTTAGCGCGGGGAACCATATATTTT	CASSLARGTIYF
13	TRBJ1-2	.	.	TRBV15	TGTGCCACCAGCCTTCTAAGGGGTGGGGGCTACACCTTC	CATSLLRGGGYTF
15	TRBJ1-6	.	.	TRBV6-6	TGTGCCAGCAGTCCCCAGGCCGAAAATAATTCACCCCTCCACTTT	CASSPQAENNSPLHF
13	TRBJ2-2	.	.	TRBV30	TGTGCCTGGAGTGTCGACGGAACCGGGGAGCTGTTTTTT	CAWSVDGTGELFF
15	TRBJ1-5	.	.	TRBV7-2	TGTGCCAGCAGCCCCCGGAACAGGAAAAATCAGCCCCAGCATTTT	CASSPRNRKNQPQHF
13	TRBJ2-5	TRBD1	.	TRBV5-6	TGTGCCAGCAGCTCCGACAGGGGTGAGACCCAGTACTTC	CASSSDRGETQYF
13	TRBJ2-7	.	.	TRBV11-3	TGTGCCAGCAGGGAGAGGGCCTCCTACGAGCAGTACTTC	CASRERASYEQYF
14	TRBJ1-1	.	.	TRBV9	TGTGCCAGCAGCGTAGGGGCTGAGTCTCGCGGGGCTTTCTTT	CASSVGAESRGAFF
16	TRBJ1-4	.	.	TRBV5-1	TGCGCCAGCAGCTTGACTACCCTAGCAACTAATGAAAAACTGTTTTTT	CASSLTTLATNEKLFF
14	TRBJ2-3	.	.	TRBV6-6	TGTGCCAGCAGAGGGGCCTCGAGCACAGATACGCAGTATTTT	CASRGASSTDTQYF
15	TRBJ1-1	TRBD1	.	TRBV5-1	TGCGCCAGCAGACGTCCCGGGACAGGGCACACTGAAGCTTTCTTT	CASRRPGTGHTEAFF
18	TRBJ1-5	TRBD1	.	TRBV30	TGTGCCTGGAGTGTACAGGGACAGGGGAAGCGGGGCAATCAGCCCCAGCATTTT	CAWSVQGQGKRGNQPQHF
13	TRBJ2-2	.	.	TRBV11-3	TGTGCCAGCAGCTTAGATGTCGCCGGGGAGCTGTTTTTT	CASSLDVAGELFF
16	TRBJ1-1	.	.	TRBV19	TGTGCCAGTACCGCGGGATGGAGGGATGCGAACACTGAAGCTTTCTTT	CASTAGWRDANTEAFF
14	TRBJ2-1	.	.	TRBV28	TGTGCCAGCAGTCCGACTTTCTCCTACAATGAGCAGTTCTTC	CASSPTFSYNEQFF
12	TRBJ2-3	.	.	TRBV5-1	TGCGCCAGCAGCTTGGTGGAGGATACGCAGTATTTT	CASSLVEDTQYF
13	TRBJ1-1	.	.	TRBV29-1	TGCAGCGTTGAGGGTCTAGGATTGACTGAAGCTTTCTTT	CSVEGLGLTEAFF
14	TRBJ2-7	.	.	TRBV28	TGTGCCAGCAGTCAACAGGGTCCCTCCTACGAGCAGTACTTC	CASSQQGPSYEQYF
8	TRBJ1-1	.	few	TRBV20-1	TGCAGTGCTCGACGGGCGCTCTTT	CSARRALF
15	TRBJ2-7	TRBD2	.	TRBV27	TGTGCCAGCGGCCGGGGGGCGGGGGGCGCTTACGAGCAGTACTTC	CASGRGAGGAYEQYF
16	TRBJ2-1	.	.	TRBV9	TGTGCCAGCAGCGTAGACGGGGGAAACTCCTACAATGAGCAGTTCTTC	CASSVDGGNSYNEQFF
13	TRBJ2-1	TRBD1	.	TRBV5-1	TGCGCCAGCAAGACAGGGACGAACAATGAGCAGTTCTTC	CASKTGTNNEQFF